This is a list of T cell receptor beta chains from one sample in a study of cytomegalovirus exposure and HLA in healthy donors. Sequencing used immunoSEQ multiplex PCR; TCRdb keeps in-frame clones, though not all of them. The sample includes over 100,000 clones, roughly 8.3% of them seen just once. Sequenced material: PBMCs. These receptors were obtained from a man aged 40-50 years in good health and CMV-seronegative. Each CDR3 is given with its conserved first and last residue. A D gene is named only where the DNA matches it firmly. Part of the rows lack a size; the others show once, few, many or a class for expanded clones.

D gene,J gene,clone size,V gene,CDR3 protein,CDR3 DNA
TRBD2,TRBJ2-7,NA,TRBV11-2,CASSSTSGGYEQYF,TGTGCCAGCAGCTCCACTAGCGGGGGCTACGAGCAGTACTTC
NA,TRBJ2-1,few,TRBV5-4,CASSSLPHNEQFF,TGTGCCAGCAGCTCCCTCCCCCACAATGAGCAGTTCTTC
NA,TRBJ2-7,NA,TRBV19,CASSINWAGTYEQYF,TGTGCCAGTAGTATTAATTGGGCAGGGACCTACGAGCAGTACTTC
NA,TRBJ2-1,few,TRBV28,CASSLGPYNEQFF,TGTGCCAGCAGTTTAGGCCCCTACAATGAGCAGTTCTTC
TRBD1,TRBJ2-5,NA,TRBV6-1,CASTNRGQETQYF,TGTGCCAGCACCAACAGGGGCCAAGAGACCCAGTACTTC
TRBD2,TRBJ2-3,NA,TRBV7-9,CASSRFLSGGAGDTQYF,TGTGCCAGCAGCCGTTTCCTTAGCGGGGGGGCCGGAGATACGCAGTATTTT
TRBD1,TRBJ2-3,few,TRBV5-1,CASSLWDRGTDTQYF,TGCGCCAGCAGCTTGTGGGACAGGGGGACAGATACGCAGTATTTT
TRBD1,TRBJ2-2,few,TRBV25-1,CAGQANTGELFF,TGTGCCGGACAGGCGAACACCGGGGAGCTGTTTTTT
NA,TRBJ2-2,NA,TRBV27,CASSLGQWTGELFF,TGTGCCAGCAGTTTAGGACAATGGACCGGGGAGCTGTTTTTT
NA,TRBJ2-5,few,TRBV28,CASSLSRQIPETQYF,TGTGCCAGCAGTTTATCCCGACAGATTCCAGAGACCCAGTACTTC
NA,TRBJ1-5,NA,TRBV10-3,CAISTDSPGQPQHF,TGTGCCATCAGTACGGACTCCCCAGGTCAGCCCCAGCATTTT
NA,TRBJ1-1,NA,TRBV10-2,CASSGTETNTEAFF,TGCGCCAGCAGTGGGACAGAGACGAACACTGAAGCTTTCTTT
TRBD2,TRBJ2-3,few,TRBV27,CASSSGLAWADTQYF,TGTGCCAGCAGTTCTGGACTAGCGTGGGCAGATACGCAGTATTTT
NA,TRBJ2-1,NA,TRBV21-1,CASSKPGGEDEQFF,TGTGCCAGCAGCAAACCCGGGGGGGAGGATGAGCAGTTCTTC
NA,TRBJ2-1,NA,TRBV13,CASSFITGVEGNEQFF,TGTGCCAGCAGCTTTATAACGGGGGTGGAGGGCAATGAGCAGTTCTTC
TRBD1,TRBJ1-1,few,TRBV19,CASSPGQGREAFF,TGTGCCAGTAGTCCGGGACAGGGTCGCGAAGCTTTCTTT
NA,TRBJ1-6,few,TRBV27,CASSLSGEGWAYNSPLHF,TGTGCCAGCAGTTTATCGGGGGAGGGGTGGGCCTATAATTCACCCCTCCACTTT
NA,TRBJ2-6,NA,TRBV4-2,CASSQVHSGANVLTF,TGTGCCAGCAGCCAAGTCCACTCTGGGGCCAACGTCCTGACTTTC
TRBD2,TRBJ2-1,few,TRBV4-1,CASGSGAHNEQFF,TGCGCCAGCGGGAGCGGGGCCCACAATGAGCAGTTCTTC
TRBD1,TRBJ1-6,few,TRBV28,CASGGLGQGINSPLHF,TGTGCCAGCGGGGGACTAGGACAGGGGATTAATTCACCCCTCCACTTT
NA,TRBJ1-5,few,TRBV6-6,CASSYSLGAQPQHF,TGTGCCAGCAGTTACTCGTTGGGGGCTCAGCCCCAGCATTTT
NA,TRBJ2-1,few,TRBV27,CASGTYYNEQFF,TGTGCCAGCGGGACATATTACAATGAGCAGTTCTTC
TRBD1,TRBJ1-5,NA,TRBV19,CASSILTGNQPQHF,TGTGCCAGTAGTATCCTGACAGGGAACCAGCCCCAGCATTTT
NA,TRBJ2-7,few,TRBV27,CASRGHPYEQYF,TGTGCCAGCAGGGGACACCCCTACGAGCAGTACTTC
NA,TRBJ1-1,NA,TRBV5-1,CASSWQGVGGTEAFF,TGCGCCAGCAGCTGGCAGGGAGTGGGGGGAACTGAAGCTTTCTTT
NA,TRBJ1-2,NA,TRBV5-6,CASSLGPRDYTF,TGTGCCAGCAGCTTGGGCCCGAGGGACTACACCTTC
TRBD1,TRBJ2-5,few,TRBV6-6,CASSYRDRGWETQYF,TGTGCCAGCAGTTACCGGGACAGGGGTTGGGAGACCCAGTACTTC
TRBD1,TRBJ2-1,NA,TRBV11-2,CASSSGQGTYNEQFF,TGTGCCAGCAGCTCGGGACAGGGGACCTACAATGAGCAGTTCTTC
TRBD1,TRBJ1-3,many,TRBV5-4,CASSRQGIAGNTIYF,TGTGCCAGCAGCAGACAGGGAATTGCGGGAAACACCATATATTTT
TRBD1,TRBJ1-6,few,TRBV4-1,CASSLQGENSPLHF,TGCGCCAGCAGCCTACAGGGGGAGAATTCACCCCTCCACTTT
NA,TRBJ1-1,few,TRBV19,CASSIDQVKGPDTEAFF,TGTGCCAGTAGTATAGATCAGGTAAAGGGGCCTGACACTGAAGCTTTCTTT
TRBD2,TRBJ2-3,NA,TRBV4-1,CASSQETGGPRDTQYF,TGCGCCAGCAGCCAAGAGACGGGGGGGCCCAGAGATACGCAGTATTTT
NA,TRBJ2-1,few,TRBV7-6,CASSANTGINEQFF,TGTGCCAGCAGCGCGAACACGGGGATCAATGAGCAGTTCTTC
NA,TRBJ1-1,NA,TRBV10-3,CATGTPTLNTEAFF,TGTGCCACCGGGACTCCTACACTGAACACTGAAGCTTTCTTT
NA,TRBJ1-2,few,TRBV5-6,CASSYPGYYGYTF,TGTGCCAGCAGCTATCCAGGGTACTATGGCTACACCTTC
NA,TRBJ1-4,once,TRBV19,CASSIGGLSNEKLFF,TGTGCCAGTAGTATAGGCGGGCTAAGTAATGAAAAACTGTTTTTT
NA,TRBJ2-3,NA,TRBV5-1,CASSLESGGQIEDTQYF,TGCGCCAGCAGCTTGGAGAGCGGGGGACAGATAGAGGATACGCAGTATTTT
NA,TRBJ1-3,few,TRBV6-5,CASRPYREGNTIYF,TGTGCCAGCAGACCATACAGGGAAGGAAACACCATATATTTT
NA,TRBJ2-1,few,TRBV7-9,CASSHPQGPAFF,TGTGCCAGCAGCCACCCCCAGGGCCCCGCGTTCTTC
NA,TRBJ1-2,few,TRBV7-6,CASSTGDPAPPYGYTF,TGTGCCAGCAGCACGGGGGACCCCGCTCCCCCCTATGGCTACACCTTC
TRBD1,TRBJ1-2,NA,TRBV7-6,CASSRDRVGYTF,TGTGCCAGCAGCCGGGACAGGGTAGGCTACACCTTC
TRBD2,TRBJ2-5,few,TRBV4-1,CASSPEVAGETQYF,TGCGCCAGCAGCCCCGAGGTAGCGGGGGAGACCCAGTACTTC
NA,TRBJ2-1,NA,TRBV29-1,CSAWGGDEQFF,TGCAGCGCCTGGGGCGGGGATGAGCAGTTCTTC
NA,TRBJ2-7,NA,TRBV30,CAWSVPGPEQYF,TGTGCCTGGAGTGTACCAGGGCCCGAGCAGTACTTC
NA,TRBJ2-1,NA,TRBV19,CASSRTGPGGEQFF,TGTGCCAGTAGTAGGACAGGGCCGGGGGGTGAGCAGTTCTTC
TRBD1,TRBJ2-5,NA,TRBV27,CASSSTGGASSQYF,TGTGCCAGCAGTTCGACAGGGGGCGCGTCGTCGCAGTACTTC
TRBD2,TRBJ2-7,NA,TRBV5-4,CASSLASGAYEQYF,TGTGCCAGCAGCTTGGCCAGCGGGGCCTACGAGCAGTACTTC
TRBD1,TRBJ1-2,few,TRBV28,CASSRRTGRYVPTF,TGTGCCAGCAGTCGCAGGACAGGGCGCTATGTTCCCACCTTC
NA,TRBJ1-1,few,TRBV19,CASSTTVGGTEAFF,TGTGCCAGTAGTACCACCGTGGGGGGCACTGAAGCTTTCTTT
NA,TRBJ1-6,few,TRBV7-9,CASSLGWVRRNNSPLHF,TGTGCCAGCAGCTTGGGCTGGGTTAGACGGAATAATTCACCCCTCCACTTT
NA,TRBJ1-6,few,TRBV30,CAWNPPAGSNSPLHF,TGTGCCTGGAACCCGCCCGCCGGGAGTAATTCACCCCTCCACTTT
NA,TRBJ1-6,NA,TRBV9,CASSVGGASYNSPLHF,TGTGCCAGCAGCGTAGGTGGGGCGTCCTATAATTCACCCCTCCACTTT
TRBD2,TRBJ2-3,few,TRBV28,CASSLASGTTDTQYF,TGTGCCAGCAGTTTGGCTAGCGGCACCACAGATACGCAGTATTTT
NA,TRBJ1-3,once,TRBV18,CASSLQGGLFSGNTIYF,TGTGCCAGCTCACTACAAGGGGGTCTTTTCTCTGGAAACACCATATATTTT
TRBD1,TRBJ1-2,NA,TRBV10-3,CAIGGGRESGYTF,TGTGCCATCGGAGGGGGCAGAGAGTCTGGCTACACCTTC